The TCR beta chain described here comes from a study of blood T cell repertoires in COVID-19. V gave up 2 bases and J gave up 0 bases, with 4 bases separating them. The germline V gene has CDR1 MNHEY and CDR2 SVGAGI. CDR3 length equals 13 residues. The data were produced by immunoSEQ multiplex PCR, yet TCRdb's version contains in-frame clones alone and is incomplete. The sample lists 140,000 to 150,000 clones, around 83% occurring once. This chain links TRBV6-5 with TRBJ1-1; D remains unclear. Sequencing was done on a sample of peripheral blood. This TCR derives from a man aged 55 to 70 with active or convalescent COVID-19. The CDR3 region has the DNA TGTGCCAGCAGTTACGCGGTGAACACTGAAGCTTTCTTT. Translating it yields CASSYAVNTEAFF.